This T cell receptor beta chain stems from a study of blood T cell repertoires in COVID-19. For the study at large: Both acute and convalescent COVID-19 samples were obtained from the United States, Italy and Spain. Sources were T cells, B-cell-depleted T cells, or PBMCs; the material itself was cDNA or gDNA.

As processed by the authors: For nucleated cells, counts were estimated from reference gene primer amplification. Measured with immunoSEQ multiplex PCR; TCRdb has only the in-frame clones, and not every one. V and J calls plus clone size are reproduced from that table; the DNA served to infer D and trimming. The data contain roughly 220,000 clones, just over 85% of them seen just once; the ten biggest clones take up around 2.2%. This CDR3 spans 15 amino acids. J was trimmed by 2 bases and V by 6 bases; bases with no gene match: 8. From germline, CDR1 is SNHLY and CDR2 FYNNEI. The gene calls are TRBV2 and TRBJ2-3; 7 positions agree with TRBD2. This TCR was recovered from a young man who had recovered from COVID-19. The material sequenced was peripheral blood. CDR3 region: CASSRRDYLTDTQYF. The CDR3 region has the DNA TGTGCCAGCAGCCGCCGGGACTACCTCACAGATACGCAGTATTTT.